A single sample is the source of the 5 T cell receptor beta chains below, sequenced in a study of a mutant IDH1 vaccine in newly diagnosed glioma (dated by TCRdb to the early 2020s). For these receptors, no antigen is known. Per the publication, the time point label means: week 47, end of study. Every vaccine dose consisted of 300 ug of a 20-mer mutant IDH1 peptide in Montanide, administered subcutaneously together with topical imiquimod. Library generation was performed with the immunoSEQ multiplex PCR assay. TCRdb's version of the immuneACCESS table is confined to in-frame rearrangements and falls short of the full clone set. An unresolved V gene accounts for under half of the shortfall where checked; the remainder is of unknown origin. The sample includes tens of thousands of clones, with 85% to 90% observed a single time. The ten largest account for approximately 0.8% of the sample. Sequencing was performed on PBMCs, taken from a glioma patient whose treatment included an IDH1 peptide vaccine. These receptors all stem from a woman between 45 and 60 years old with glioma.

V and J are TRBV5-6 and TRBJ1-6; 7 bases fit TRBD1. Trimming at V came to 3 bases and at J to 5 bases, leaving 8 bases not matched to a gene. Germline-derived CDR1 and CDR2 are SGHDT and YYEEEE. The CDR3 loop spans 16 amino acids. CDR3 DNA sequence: TGTGCCAGCAGCTGGGGACAGCCGCTTAATAATTCACCCCTCCACTTT. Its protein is CASSWGQPLNNSPLHF.

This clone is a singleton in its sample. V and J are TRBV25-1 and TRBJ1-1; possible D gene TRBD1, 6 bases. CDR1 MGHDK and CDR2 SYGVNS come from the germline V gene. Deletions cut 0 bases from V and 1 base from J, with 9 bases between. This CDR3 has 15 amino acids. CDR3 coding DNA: TGTGCCAGCAGTGAATACGGGGGCGCGAACACTGAAGCTTTCTTT. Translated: CASSEYGGANTEAFF. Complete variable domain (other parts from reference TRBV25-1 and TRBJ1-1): EADIYQTPRYLVIGTGKKITLECSQTMGHDKMYWYQQDPGMELHLIHYSYGVNSTEKGDLSSESTVSRIRTEHFPLTLESARPSHTSQYLCASSEYGGANTEAFFGQGTRLTVV.

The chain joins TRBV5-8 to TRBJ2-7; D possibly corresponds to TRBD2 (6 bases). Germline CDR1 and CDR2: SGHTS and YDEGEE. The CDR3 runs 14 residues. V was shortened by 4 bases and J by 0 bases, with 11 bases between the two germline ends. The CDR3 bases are TGTGCCAGCAGCCCCCGGGAGTTCTCCTACGAGCAGTACTTC. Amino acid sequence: CASSPREFSYEQYF.

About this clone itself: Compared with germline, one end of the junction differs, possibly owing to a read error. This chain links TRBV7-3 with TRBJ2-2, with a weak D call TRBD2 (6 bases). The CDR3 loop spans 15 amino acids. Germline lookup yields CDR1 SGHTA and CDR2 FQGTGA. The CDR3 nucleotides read TGTGCCAGCACCTTAACCGGAGGGTCAAGCGGGGAGCTGTTTTTT. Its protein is CASTLTGGSSGELFF.

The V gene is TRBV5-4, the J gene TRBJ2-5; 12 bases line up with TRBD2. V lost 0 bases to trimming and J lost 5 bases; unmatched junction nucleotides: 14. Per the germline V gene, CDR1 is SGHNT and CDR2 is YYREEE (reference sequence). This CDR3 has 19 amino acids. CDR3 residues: CASSLGSFGLAGGEETQYF. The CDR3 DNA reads TGTGCCAGCAGCTTGGGGTCCTTCGGGCTAGCGGGAGGGGAGGAGACCCAGTACTTC.